The next 30 T cell receptor beta chains were all read from a single sample in a study of CD8 T cells in Susac syndrome. After extraction with the RNeasy kit, about 0.45 to 1 ug of the RNA was reverse transcribed using random hexamers. TCRdb recomputed calls from the immunoSEQ multiplex PCR reads with MiXCR, one row per CDR3 protein. The table has under 200,000 distinct CDR3 sequences, approximately 94% seen once; the top ten hold roughly 0.12%. Sequenced material: CD4+ T cells from PBMCs. The receptors originated from a human donor with Susac syndrome.

The chain recombines TRBV28 with TRBJ2-1; 8 bases agree with TRBD1. CDR1 is MDHEN and CDR2 is SYDVKM in the germline V gene. The V gene end was trimmed by 10 bases and the J gene end by 4 bases; junction bases not matched to a gene: 9. CDR3 length: 14 residues. CDR3 sequence: CATILGQAYNEQFF. For the CDR3, the DNA is TGTGCCACCATTTTGGGACAGGCGTACAATGAGCAGTTCTTC.

The chain joins TRBV5-1 to TRBJ2-6; 9 bases agree with TRBD1. The CDR3 extends over 16 amino acids. J was trimmed by 4 bases and V by 1 base; bases with no gene match: 3. CDR1 SGHRS and CDR2 YFSETQ come from the germline V gene. The CDR3 DNA reads as TGCGCCAGCAGCTTGACAGGGGGCGCGGGGGCCAACGTCCTGACTTTC. Encoded protein: CASSLTGGAGANVLTF.

The chain links TRBV19 to TRBJ1-5; D gene unclear. This CDR3 region has 15 residues. V gave up 3 bases and J gave up 3 bases, with 12 bases separating them. The V gene's germline CDR1 is LNHDA and CDR2 SQIVND (reference sequence). The CDR3 DNA is TGTGCCAGTAGTATCCGGGGAGGTGACAATCAGCCCCAGCATTTT. This encodes CASSIRGGDNQPQHF.

The chain links TRBV4-1 to TRBJ2-4; a possible D gene is TRBD1 (5 bases). Per germline, CDR1 MGHRA and CDR2 YSYEKL. The CDR3 contains 15 residues. Trimming pared 4 bases from V and 0 bases from J, leaving 10 bases between. DNA of the CDR3: TGCGCCAGCAGCCCAGCGACAGTAGCCAAAAACATTCAGTACTTC. Amino acids: CASSPATVAKNIQYF.

V is TRBV30 and J is TRBJ2-3, with TRBD1 matching over 7 bases. The CDR3 sequence is 14 residues long. Germline lookup yields CDR1 GTSNPN and CDR2 SVGIG (reference sequence). J gave up 3 bases and V 2 bases, and 5 bases lay outside the gene matches. CDR3 sequence: CAWSRQGRTDTQYF. The CDR3 nucleotides read TGTGCCTGGAGTAGACAGGGCCGGACAGATACGCAGTATTTT.

The rearrangement uses TRBV11-2 and TRBJ2-2; D is undetermined. Trimming cost V 5 bases and J 2 bases, with 9 bases left between them. Germline V gene data show CDR1 as SGHAT and CDR2 as FQNNGV. The CDR3 loop spans 14 amino acids. The CDR3 here is CASSPGVNTGELFF. The CDR3 nucleotides read TGTGCCAGCAGCCCAGGAGTAAACACCGGGGAGCTGTTTTTT.

This chain links TRBV11-3 with TRBJ2-3; D not resolved. The germline V gene encodes CDR1 SGHNT and CDR2 YENEEA. V was cut by 5 bases and J by 6 bases, with 9 bases left in between. The CDR3 sequence is 12 residues long. Here the CDR3 reads CASSLGFDTQYF. CDR3 bases: TGTGCCAGCAGCCTAGGTTTCGATACGCAGTATTTT. The whole variable domain, remainder taken from reference TRBV11-3 and TRBJ2-3, is EAGVVQSPRYKIIEKKQPVAFWCNPISGHNTLYWYLQNLGQGPELLIRYENEEAVDDSQLPKDRFSAERLKGVDSTLKIQPAELGDSAVYLCASSLGFDTQYFGPGTRLTVL.

In DNA, the CDR3 is TGCGCCAGCAGCCAAGACTACGACAGGGGCTATGGCTACACCTTC. This gives the protein CASSQDYDRGYGYTF. This sequence joins TRBV4-3 and TRBJ1-2, with 8 bases fitting TRBD1. This CDR3 has 15 amino acids. Per the germline V gene, CDR1 is LGHNA and CDR2 is YSLEER. With V trimmed by 0 bases and J by 4 bases, 4 bases remained unmatched.

The chain has TRBV9 and TRBJ2-3, with 7 nucleotides matching TRBD2. The junction had 7 bases not matched to a gene; V was cut back by 0 bases and J by 3 bases. Germline loops: CDR1 SGDLS, CDR2 YYNGEE. The CDR3 extends over 16 amino acids. The CDR3 bases are TGTGCCAGCAGCGTAGGCCCGGGGGGAGGGACAGATACGCAGTATTTT. As protein: CASSVGPGGGTDTQYF.

The genes are TRBV15 and TRBJ2-1; no clear D gene. The CDR3 has 14 amino acids. V lost 0 bases to trimming and J lost 7 bases, with 10 bases between them. The germline gives CDR1 LNHNV, CDR2 YYDKDF (reference sequence). The CDR3 spells CATSRDLPANEQFF. The CDR3, as DNA: TGTGCCACCAGCAGAGATCTCCCCGCTAATGAGCAGTTCTTC. The full variable domain, with the rest looked up from reference TRBV15 and TRBJ2-1, is DAMVIQNPRYQVTQFGKPVTLSCSQTLNHNVMYWYQQKSSQAPKLLFHYYDKDFNNEADTPDNFQSRRPNTSFCFLDIRSPGLGDTAMYLCATSRDLPANEQFFGPGTRLTVL.

The rearrangement joins TRBV4-3 to TRBJ2-7; D is possibly TRBD2 (6 bases). Germline-derived CDR1 and CDR2 are LGHNA and YSLEER. V shed 1 base and J shed 1 base, with 14 bases lying between them. The CDR3 has 16 residues. CDR3 in DNA: TGCGCCAGCAGCCAAGTGGGGGGTCCCTTATCCTACGAGCAGTACTTC. Translation: CASSQVGGPLSYEQYF.

This chain uses TRBV14 with TRBJ2-1; tentative D call: TRBD1 (6 bases). There are 15 residues in the CDR3. CDR1 is SGHDN, CDR2 FVKESK, per germline. Trimming left V 1 base short and J 4 bases short, with 11 bases between. CDR3 loop: CASSQGQAYYNEQFF. Written as DNA, the CDR3 is TGTGCCAGCAGCCAAGGACAGGCGTATTACAATGAGCAGTTCTTC.

This chain uses TRBV20-1 with TRBJ1-1; D gene ambiguous. This CDR3 spans 8 amino acids. The germline V gene encodes CDR1 DFQATT and CDR2 SNEGSKA (reference sequence). The CDR3 spells CTAPEAFF. The CDR3 nucleotides are TGCACCGCCCCTGAAGCTTTCTTT.

V is TRBV20-1 and J is TRBJ2-3; a possible D gene is TRBD1 (5 bases). The CDR3 spans 14 residues. Trimming pared 3 bases from V and 4 bases from J, leaving 14 bases between. Germline V gene lookup returns CDR1 DFQATT and CDR2 SNEGSKA (reference sequence). CDR3 bases: TGCAGTGCTAGCTTAGTAGGGGTCGCAGATACGCAGTATTTT. This gives the protein CSASLVGVADTQYF.

The chain couples TRBV7-2 to TRBJ2-1, with D possibly matching TRBD1 (5 bases). CDR1 and CDR2 (germline): SGHTA, FQGNSA. Trimming removed 0 bases at V and 7 bases at J, with 16 bases between. CDR3 length: 16 amino acids. The CDR3 region has the DNA TGTGCCAGCAGCTTAGCTGGGGTCAGGGCCCCGAATGAGCAGTTCTTC. It translates to CASSLAGVRAPNEQFF. The entire variable domain, with the rest obtained from reference TRBV7-2 and TRBJ2-1, is as follows: GAGVSQSPSNKVTEKGKDVELRCDPISGHTALYWYRQSLGQGLEFLIYFQGNSAPDKSGLPSDRFSAERTGGSVSTLTIQRTQQEDSAVYLCASSLAGVRAPNEQFFGPGTRLTVL.

This rearrangement joins TRBV6-4 to TRBJ2-1, with TRBD1 matching 11 bases. With 5 bases clipped from V and 6 bases from J, the junction kept 3 bases outside the gene matches. Germline-derived CDR1 and CDR2 are MRHNA and SNTAGT. The CDR3 sequence is 14 residues long. CDR3 coding DNA: TGTGCCAGCAGTCAGGGGACAGGGGGCAATGAGCAGTTCTTC. The encoded protein is CASSQGTGGNEQFF.

The J gene is TRBJ1-6, the V gene TRBV4-3; unclear D gene. There are 15 residues in the CDR3. Trimming pared 0 bases from V and 10 bases from J, leaving 13 bases between. Germline V gives CDR1 LGHNA, CDR2 YSLEER. CDR3 loop: CASSQDPLLHSPLHF. The CDR3 DNA sequence: TGCGCCAGCAGCCAAGATCCCCTTCTCCACTCACCCCTCCACTTT.

This chain joins TRBV6-6 and TRBJ2-1; a possible D gene is TRBD1 (5 bases). Per germline, CDR1 MNHNY and CDR2 SVGAGI (reference sequence). Trimming took off 5 bases at V and 1 base at J, with 6 bases between the two ends. The CDR3 is 13 amino acids. The CDR3 here is CASSGQSYNEQFF. CDR3 bases: TGTGCCAGCAGTGGACAATCCTACAATGAGCAGTTCTTC.

This clonotype was found once. The chain links TRBV20-1 to TRBJ1-1; D ambiguous. Trimming took 0 bases from V and 11 from J, leaving 13 bases between them. Germline loops: CDR1 DFQATT, CDR2 SNEGSKA (reference sequence). The CDR3 sequence is 12 residues long. The CDR3 is CSARDQRSLAFF. The DNA for the CDR3 is TGCAGTGCTAGAGATCAACGAAGTTTGGCTTTCTTT.

The chain carries TRBV29-1 and TRBJ1-1, with D possibly matching TRBD1 (5 bases). Germline-derived CDR1 and CDR2 are SQVTM and ANQGSEA. V lost 4 bases and J 4 bases, leaving 10 bases between the germline ends. CDR3 length equals 12 residues. The CDR3 loop is CSVGRGSTEAFF. As DNA, the CDR3 is TGCAGCGTTGGTCGGGGGAGCACTGAAGCTTTCTTT.

The chain links TRBV9 to TRBJ2-7; tentatively, D is TRBD1 (5 bases). V lost 4 bases, J lost 3 bases, and 23 bases lay in between. The CDR3 loop spans 17 amino acids. Germline V gives CDR1 SGDLS, CDR2 YYNGEE. CDR3 region: CASSPDRSTASYYEQYV. In nucleotides, the CDR3 is TGTGCCAGCAGCCCAGATCGATCGACAGCCTCATACTACGAGCAGTACGTC.

The V call is TRBV14, the J call TRBJ2-1; a weak D match, TRBD2 (6 bases). The germline gives CDR1 SGHDN, CDR2 FVKESK. Between the trimmed V and J ends, which lost 1 base and 4 bases, there was a span of 17 bases. This CDR3 has 17 residues. CDR3 nucleotides: TGTGCCAGCAGCCAAGTTAAGCGGGCGGCGCATTACAATGAGCAGTTCTTC. It encodes CASSQVKRAAHYNEQFF.

The rearrangement links TRBV19 to TRBJ2-1, with D possibly matching TRBD2 (7 bases). Per the germline V gene, CDR1 is LNHDA and CDR2 is SQIVND (reference sequence). The CDR3 runs 15 residues. V was shortened by 8 bases and J by 10 bases, with 24 bases between the two germline ends. The DNA of the CDR3 is TGTGCCAGTGGAGGAGCTAGCGGAGGGACACGGGAGCAGTTCTTC. It yields the protein CASGGASGGTREQFF.

V usage is TRBV7-8 and J usage is TRBJ2-7, with D perhaps TRBD1 (6 bases). V lost 6 bases to trimming and J lost 2 bases, with 17 bases between them. This CDR3 region has 15 residues. The germline V gene has CDR1 SGHVS and CDR2 FQNEAQ. CDR3 sequence reads: CASSSDSTLPYEQYF. For the CDR3, the DNA is TGTGCCAGCAGTTCGGACAGCACCTTACCCTACGAGCAGTACTTC.

This chain links TRBV6-1 with TRBJ1-2; no definite D call. CDR1 MNHNS and CDR2 SASEGT come from the germline V gene. V gave up 2 bases and J gave up 4 bases, with 8 bases separating them. The CDR3 contains 13 residues. The DNA for the CDR3 is TGTGCCAGCAGTGAACAACGTTTCTATGGCTACACCTTC. It specifies CASSEQRFYGYTF.

The chain couples TRBV4-1 to TRBJ2-5; D not resolved. The germline V and J ends were trimmed by 0 bases and 4 bases, with 9 bases remaining between them. CDR3 length: 14 amino acids. Germline V gene data show CDR1 as MGHRA and CDR2 as YSYEKL. The chain's CDR3 is CASSQEERAETQYF. For the CDR3, the DNA is TGCGCCAGCAGCCAAGAGGAGCGTGCAGAGACCCAGTACTTC.

This clonotype was counted a few times. The genes are TRBV25-1 and TRBJ2-5, with D possibly TRBD1 on 6 matching bases. The CDR3 extends over 12 amino acids. Germline CDR1 and CDR2: MGHDK and SYGVNS. The V end lost 5 bases, the J end lost 5 bases, and 9 bases lay between the germline ends. DNA for the CDR3: TGTGCCAGCAGTCCTACAGGGGAGACCCAGTACTTC. Protein product: CASSPTGETQYF.

The gene calls are TRBV28 and TRBJ2-3, with D possibly matching TRBD2 (6 bases). Germline loops: CDR1 MDHEN, CDR2 SYDVKM. The CDR3 has 14 residues. Trimming removed 6 bases from V and 5 bases from J, with 15 bases in between. CDR3 protein: CASRDRGSGDTQYF. In DNA form, the CDR3 reads TGTGCCAGCAGGGACCGGGGGTCTGGAGATACGCAGTATTTT.

The CDR3 nucleotides are TGTGCCTGGAGACTCCCCGGAGGGGGTAACGAGCAGTACTTC. Its translation: CAWRLPGGGNEQYF. The J gene is TRBJ2-7, the V gene TRBV30; D might be TRBD1 or TRBD2, each matching 6 bases. Trimming pared 3 bases from V and 5 bases from J, leaving 17 bases between. Per germline, CDR1 GTSNPN and CDR2 SVGIG (reference sequence). CDR3 size: 14 residues.

This clonotype was seen just once. The chain couples TRBV27 to TRBJ2-2; 7 bases are shared with TRBD1. The germline V gene encodes CDR1 MNHEY and CDR2 SMNVEV (reference sequence). The CDR3 has 14 residues. J was trimmed by 8 bases and V by 6 bases; bases with no gene match: 9. As DNA, the CDR3 is TGTGCCAGCAGCTTCGACAGGGAGCGTGGGGAGCTGTTTTTT. Amino acid sequence: CASSFDRERGELFF.